What follows are 21 T cell receptor beta chains derived from one specimen sequenced in a study of shared clonotypes between healthy human individuals. This table comes from immunoSEQ multiplex PCR, and its TCRdb copy is limited to in-frame clones, with some not included. This table holds roughly 700,000 clones, around 74% found once. Sequences were obtained from memory CD4+ T cells sorted from blood. Subset meaning: CD45RA-negative fraction. The receptors come from a woman aged 25 to 39 in good health.

This clone was observed once. Since a much larger clone is just one base distant, this may be a read error. This chain's CDR3 is CASGRGSYEQYF. In DNA, the CDR3 is TGTGCCAGCGGCAGGGGGTCCTACGAGCAGTACTTC. The V and J genes are TRBV9 and TRBJ2-5; 7 bases align to TRBD1. The J call may be faulty, since TRBJ2-7 better matches the DNA end. This CDR3 contains 12 residues. Germline values: CDR1 SGDLS, CDR2 YYNGEE.

In regard to this clone: This sequence may be a read error, since a much larger clone differs from it by one base. Other DNA sequences in the sample encode the same CDR3. The V and J genes are TRBV5-1 and TRBJ2-2, with TRBD2 matching 11 bases. The V and J ends lost 0 bases and 6 bases, in that order; junction bases with no gene match: 4. Per germline, CDR1 SGHRS and CDR2 YFSETQ. The CDR3 loop spans 16 amino acids. CDR3 DNA: TGCGCCAGCAGCTTGGTTCTAGCGGGAGGATCCGGGGAGCTGTTTTTT. Amino acid sequence: CASSLVLAGGSGELFF. Combining the CDR3 with reference TRBV5-1 and TRBJ2-2 gives the whole variable domain KAGVTQTPRYLIKTRGQQVTLSCSPISGHRSVSWYQQTPGQGLQFLFEYFSETQRNKGNFPGRFSGRQFSNSRSEMNVSTLELGDSALYLCASSLVLAGGSGELFFGEGSRLTVL.

Regarding this clone: Within the sample, other DNA sequences also encode this same CDR3. The V call is TRBV6-5, the J call TRBJ2-5, with D maybe TRBD2 (5 bases). The V and J ends lost 2 bases and 5 bases respectively, with 12 bases between them. The CDR3 has 14 amino acids. The V gene's germline CDR1 is MNHEY and CDR2 SVGAGI. The CDR3 here is CASSYDLRGETQYF. The DNA for the CDR3 is TGTGCCAGCAGTTACGACCTGAGAGGGGAGACCCAGTACTTC.

The chain couples TRBV27 to TRBJ2-7, with D hard to call. Trimming shortened V by 6 bases and J by 6 bases, and 15 bases separated the two germline ends. Germline CDR1 and CDR2: MNHEY and SMNVEV (reference sequence). This CDR3 is 13 amino acids long. CDR3 sequence: CASRPMGYLEQYF. CDR3 nucleotide sequence: TGTGCCAGCAGGCCTATGGGGTACCTCGAGCAGTACTTC.

Notes on this clone: Other DNA sequences within the sample encode an identical CDR3. The J gene is TRBJ1-3, the V gene TRBV5-1; D gene unclear. The germline CDR1 and CDR2 sequences are SGHRS and YFSETQ. The V and J ends lost 4 bases and 4 bases respectively, with 6 bases between them. The CDR3 is 12 residues long. CDR3 sequence: CASSRDGNTIYF. In DNA, the CDR3 is TGCGCCAGCAGCCGAGACGGAAACACCATATATTTT.

The chain employs TRBV27 and TRBJ2-6; D unclear. The CDR3 totals 14 residues. The germline gives CDR1 MNHEY, CDR2 SMNVEV (reference sequence). V lost 8 bases and J 0 bases, leaving 8 bases between the germline ends. The CDR3 coding sequence is TGTGCCAGCGGCGTTTACTCTGGGGCCAACGTCCTGACTTTC. This sequence encodes CASGVYSGANVLTF.

The genes are TRBV4-2 and TRBJ2-1; a possible D gene is TRBD2 (5 bases). Trimming pared 4 bases from V and 3 bases from J, leaving 10 bases between. Germline CDR1 is LGHNA and CDR2 is YNFKEQ. The CDR3 is made up of 14 amino acids. The CDR3 reads CASSPGGRYNEQFF. The CDR3 DNA is TGTGCCAGCAGCCCAGGCGGGCGCTACAATGAGCAGTTCTTC.

This rearrangement joins TRBV28 to TRBJ2-7; D is perhaps TRBD2 (5 bases). The CDR3 length is 13 residues. Trimming removed 3 bases from V and 6 bases from J, with 12 bases in between. Germline V gene lookup returns CDR1 MDHEN and CDR2 SYDVKM. The CDR3 DNA sequence: TGTGCCAGCAGTTTTAGGACTGCCGGCGAGCAGTACTTC. This translates into CASSFRTAGEQYF.

The V call is TRBV4-1, the J call TRBJ2-4, with a weak D call TRBD2 (6 bases). Deletions cut 1 base from V and 1 base from J, with 17 bases between. The CDR3 loop spans 18 amino acids. Germline loops: CDR1 MGHRA, CDR2 YSYEKL. CDR3 sequence (DNA): TGCGCCAGCAGCCAAGGACTAGGAGAGTCTGGGGCCAAAAACATTCAGTACTTC. Translation gives CASSQGLGESGAKNIQYF.

J is TRBJ2-7 and V is TRBV4-2; TRBD1 agrees at 7 bases. V trimming: 2 bases; J trimming: 6 bases; junction bases outside the gene matches: 19. The CDR3 has 18 residues. CDR1 and CDR2 (germline): LGHNA, YNFKEQ. The CDR3 spells CASSQQLYSGTANFEQYF. The CDR3 coding sequence is TGTGCCAGCAGCCAACAACTCTACTCCGGGACAGCGAATTTCGAGCAGTACTTC.

This clone appeared a few times. The chain combines TRBV11-2 with TRBJ2-3; 8 positions agree with TRBD2. CDR1 and CDR2 (germline): SGHAT, FQNNGV. The CDR3 sequence is 16 residues long. V lost 3 bases to trimming and J lost 0 bases; unmatched junction nucleotides: 5. In DNA, the CDR3 is TGTGCCAGCAGCTTTACTAGCGGCATTAGCACAGATACGCAGTATTTT. Its translation: CASSFTSGISTDTQYF.

Remarks on this clone: Within the sample, other DNA sequences also encode this same CDR3. The chain uses TRBV2 and TRBJ2-5; D is possibly TRBD2 (6 bases). Germline values: CDR1 SNHLY, CDR2 FYNNEI. V dropped 4 bases and J dropped 11 bases, with 20 bases sitting between them. This CDR3 region has 14 residues. CDR3 sequence reads: CASSVGASPGEQYF. For the CDR3, the DNA is TGTGCCAGCAGTGTTGGGGCTAGTCCGGGGGAGCAGTACTTC.

The V and J genes are TRBV5-1 and TRBJ1-2; possible D gene TRBD1, 5 bases. V gave up 0 bases and J gave up 7 bases, with 10 bases separating them. Germline CDR1 and CDR2: SGHRS and YFSETQ. This CDR3 has 13 residues. CDR3 protein: CASSLAARGGYTF. The CDR3 region has the DNA TGCGCCAGCAGCTTGGCCGCTAGGGGTGGCTACACCTTC.

The genes are TRBV5-1 and TRBJ2-1; 14 bases match TRBD2. Germline V gene sequence: CDR1 SGHRS, CDR2 YFSETQ. With V trimmed by 0 bases and J by 3 bases, 8 bases remained unmatched. The CDR3 loop spans 19 amino acids. CDR3 amino acids: CASSLARTSGGKNYNEQFF. For the CDR3, the DNA is TGCGCCAGCAGCTTGGCAAGGACTAGCGGGGGGAAAAACTACAATGAGCAGTTCTTC.

The V call is TRBV27, the J call TRBJ1-2, with D unclear. This CDR3 has 16 amino acids. The V end was cut by 2 bases, the J end by 1 base, with 14 bases between. Germline lookup yields CDR1 MNHEY and CDR2 SMNVEV (reference sequence). The CDR3 spells CASSLRSGNFNYGYTF. The CDR3 DNA sequence: TGTGCCAGCAGTTTACGCTCTGGGAATTTTAACTATGGCTACACCTTC.

The V and J genes are TRBV10-3 and TRBJ2-1; 7 bases match TRBD2. Germline V gene sequence: CDR1 ENHRY, CDR2 SYGVKD. The J segment lost 10 bases and the V segment lost 6 bases, leaving 18 bases of the junction unmatched. This CDR3 contains 16 residues. Written as DNA, the CDR3 is TGTGCCATCAGGGAAAGTACCGGGACTACCCTCGAGGAGCAGTTCTTC. Encoded protein: CAIRESTGTTLEEQFF.

In nucleotides, the CDR3 is TGTGCCAGTAGTATCGCCCGACTCGGGACTAGCGGGAGTTCGGTTGAGCAGTTCTTC. Protein product: CASSIARLGTSGSSVEQFF. The chain recombines TRBV19 with TRBJ2-1; 14 nucleotides line up with TRBD2. The CDR3 sequence is 19 residues long. With 3 bases clipped from V and 9 bases from J, the junction kept 16 bases outside the gene matches. CDR1 and CDR2 (germline): LNHDA, SQIVND (reference sequence).

This clone was picked up many times. DNA of the CDR3: TGTGCCAGCAGCAAATCTCCAGGGGGCACTGAAGCTTTCTTT. It codes for CASSKSPGGTEAFF. The chain recombines TRBV21-1 with TRBJ1-1; the table gives TRBD1 as D, unverified against the DNA. TRBV21-1 is a recognized pseudogene. This CDR3 spans 14 amino acids.

This chain connects TRBV19 to TRBJ1-5; TRBD1 matches 7 bases. The CDR3 contains 12 residues. The germline V gene encodes CDR1 LNHDA and CDR2 SQIVND (reference sequence). The V gene end was trimmed by 7 bases and the J gene end by 7 bases; junction bases not matched to a gene: 4. CDR3 residues: CASTSGGQPQHF. The CDR3 bases are TGTGCCAGTACTTCAGGGGGACAGCCCCAGCATTTT.

The genes are TRBV5-6 and TRBJ2-2, with a possible D match to TRBD2 (6 bases). Germline values: CDR1 SGHDT, CDR2 YYEEEE. The CDR3 totals 16 residues. The germline V and J ends were trimmed by 6 bases and 5 bases, with 20 bases remaining between them. The CDR3 protein is CASTQGGGIFTGELFF. DNA for the CDR3: TGTGCCAGCACCCAAGGTGGGGGGATTTTTACCGGGGAGCTGTTTTTT.

V and J are TRBV5-4 and TRBJ1-2; weak D call: TRBD1 (5 bases). Germline values: CDR1 SGHNT, CDR2 YYREEE (reference sequence). CDR3 length equals 13 residues. V gave up 4 bases and J gave up 4 bases, with 11 bases separating them. The CDR3 bases are TGTGCCAGCAGCCCGACAGCAAGCTATGGCTACACCTTC. It encodes CASSPTASYGYTF.